Listed below are T cell receptor beta chains from one sample, sequenced in a study of cytomegalovirus exposure and HLA in healthy donors. Method: immunoSEQ multiplex PCR; TCRdb's copy keeps in-frame clones and lacks some. The table lists 220,000 or so clones, 65% to 80% of them singletons, with about 1.7% in the top ten. Sample: PBMCs. All receptors come from a man in his fifties in good health and CMV-seronegative. The CDR3 runs from the conserved cysteine through the conserved F or W. The order of the fields is J gene, clone size, D gene, CDR3 length, V gene, CDR3 DNA, CDR3 protein. The D gene is left open where the match is weak. Only part of the rows carry a size: once, few, many, or a class if the clone is expanded.

TRBJ2-3 | NA | TRBD2 | 16 | TRBV7-6 | TGTGCCAGCAGCCCGCACCTCAGCGGGATTACAGATACGCAGTATTTT | CASSPHLSGITDTQYF
TRBJ2-1 | NA | NA | 14 | TRBV6-1 | TGTGCCAGCAGTGAAGAGGGGACAAGGGTTAAGCAGTTCTTC | CASSEEGTRVKQFF
TRBJ2-7 | few | NA | 15 | TRBV27 | TGTGCCAGCAGATACAACAGGGTGGGCTCCTACGAGCAGTACTTC | CASRYNRVGSYEQYF
TRBJ2-3 | NA | TRBD2 | 15 | TRBV5-1 | TGCGCCAGCAGCGCGGGACTAGCGGGTGTGGATACGCAGTATTTT | CASSAGLAGVDTQYF
TRBJ2-3 | NA | NA | 13 | TRBV6-5 | TGTGCCAGCAGAGAACAGCTCACAGATACGCAGTATTTT | CASREQLTDTQYF
TRBJ1-3 | NA | NA | 14 | TRBV19 | TGTGCCAGTAGTATAACAGAAGGAGGACGCACCATATATTTT | CASSITEGGRTIYF
TRBJ2-5 | NA | NA | 13 | TRBV25-1 | TGTGCCAGCAGTCCTCGGACCACGGGGGAGCAGTACTTC | CASSPRTTGEQYF
TRBJ1-2 | NA | NA | 15 | TRBV6-4 | TGTGCCAGCAGTGTCGCCTCAGGGAAGGACTATGGCTACACCTTC | CASSVASGKDYGYTF
TRBJ1-6 | NA | NA | 15 | TRBV27 | TGTGCCAGCAGTTTACGGTACTCCTATAATTCACCCCTCCACTTT | CASSLRYSYNSPLHF
TRBJ1-1 | NA | NA | 15 | TRBV19 | TGTGCCAGTAGTATTTTCGCAGGGTTGAGCACTGAAGCTTTCTTT | CASSIFAGLSTEAFF
TRBJ1-4 | NA | NA | 13 | TRBV29-1 | TGCAGCGTTCACTATTTGGAGGGCGGGAAACTGTTTTTT | CSVHYLEGGKLFF
TRBJ1-3 | few | TRBD1 | 14 | TRBV2 | TGTGCCAGCAGGGGACAGTCCTCTGGAAACACCATATATTTT | CASRGQSSGNTIYF
TRBJ2-7 | NA | NA | 14 | TRBV5-1 | TGCGCCAGCAGCTTGGAAGTCACCGGGAACGAGCAGTACTTC | CASSLEVTGNEQYF
TRBJ1-1 | NA | TRBD1 | 11 | TRBV2 | TGTGCCAGCTCAGACAGGGTTCGAGCTTTCTTT | CASSDRVRAFF